The sample holds many counts of the clone carrying this TCR beta chain. The data stem from a study of blood T cells in healthy people across ages. A second 7 to 11 cycle PCR used barcoded and J-beta primers. Every single cDNA molecule received a tag from a template-switch adaptor with 12 random nucleotides. TCRdb analysed the 5' RACE reads with MiXCR anew, one entry per CDR3 protein. The table lists roughly 1,500,000 distinct CDR3 sequences, around 36% of them singletons. V gave up 4 bases and J gave up 4 bases, with 7 bases separating them. Looked up from germline, CDR1 is SNHLY and CDR2 is FYNNEI. The CDR3 totals 12 residues.

The clonotype comes from a young woman in good health. The V gene is TRBV2, the J gene TRBJ1-2; TRBD1 might be the D (5 bases). The sample consisted of blood. The CDR3 loop reads CASSGDVYGYTF. The CDR3 DNA follows: TGTGCCAGCAGTGGGGACGTCTATGGCTACACCTTC.